This T cell receptor beta chain was observed in a study of CD8 T cells in Susac syndrome. About the study: There were Susac syndrome patients who were therapy-naive at blood draw, others on corticosteroids, and others on intravenous immunoglobulin alone. Findings and caveats of the study: It was acknowledged by the study that relatively few individuals were included in its TCR sequencing and HLA analysis.

Points on this clonotype: Its antigen is still unknown.

Negative isolation was used for CD8+ and CD4+ T cells and FACS enrichment for TEMRA cells. Random hexamers were used to reverse transcribe an amount of about 0.45 to 1 ug RNA. Using its own MiXCR run on the immunoSEQ multiplex PCR reads, TCRdb lists one record per CDR3 protein. The sample comprises roughly 190,000 distinct CDR3 sequences, 95% of which are singletons, and about 0.15% rests with the top ten. The CDR3 is 15 residues long. V shed 6 bases, J shed 5 bases, and the junction held 8 bases outside the gene matches. Sample: CD8+ T cells from PBMCs. This clonotype was obtained from a human donor with Susac syndrome. The chain recombines TRBV12-3 or TRBV12-4 with TRBJ1-2, with TRBD1 matching over 11 bases. CDR3: CASSLGTGGEYGYTF. CDR3 coding DNA: TGTGCCAGCAGCCTCGGGACAGGGGGAGAGTATGGCTACACCTTC.